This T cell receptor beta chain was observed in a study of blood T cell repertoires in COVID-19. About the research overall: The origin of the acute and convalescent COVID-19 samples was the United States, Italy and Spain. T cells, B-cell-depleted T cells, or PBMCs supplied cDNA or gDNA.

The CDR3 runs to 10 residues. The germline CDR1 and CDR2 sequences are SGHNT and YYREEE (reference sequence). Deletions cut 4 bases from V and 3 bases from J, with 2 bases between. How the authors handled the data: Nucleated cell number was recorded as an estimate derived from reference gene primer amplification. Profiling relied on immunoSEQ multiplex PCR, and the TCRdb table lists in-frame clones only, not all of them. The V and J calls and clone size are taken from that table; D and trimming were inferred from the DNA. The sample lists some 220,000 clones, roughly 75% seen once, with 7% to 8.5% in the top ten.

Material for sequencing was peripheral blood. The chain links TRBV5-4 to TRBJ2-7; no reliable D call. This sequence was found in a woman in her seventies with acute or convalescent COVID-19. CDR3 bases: TGTGCCAGCAGCCGCTACGAGCAGTACGTC. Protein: CASSRYEQYV.